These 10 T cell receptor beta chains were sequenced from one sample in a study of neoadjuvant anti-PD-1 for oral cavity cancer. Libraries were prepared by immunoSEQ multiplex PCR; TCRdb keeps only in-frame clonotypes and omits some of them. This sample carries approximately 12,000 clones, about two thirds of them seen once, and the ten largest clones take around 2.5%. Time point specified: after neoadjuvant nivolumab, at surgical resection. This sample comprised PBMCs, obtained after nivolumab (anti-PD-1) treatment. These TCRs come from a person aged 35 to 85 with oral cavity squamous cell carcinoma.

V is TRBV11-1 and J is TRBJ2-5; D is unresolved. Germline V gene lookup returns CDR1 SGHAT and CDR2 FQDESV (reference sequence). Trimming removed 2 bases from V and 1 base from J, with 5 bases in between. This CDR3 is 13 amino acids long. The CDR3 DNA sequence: TGTGCCAGCAGCTTAACCCCCCAAGAGACCCAGTACTTC. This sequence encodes CASSLTPQETQYF.

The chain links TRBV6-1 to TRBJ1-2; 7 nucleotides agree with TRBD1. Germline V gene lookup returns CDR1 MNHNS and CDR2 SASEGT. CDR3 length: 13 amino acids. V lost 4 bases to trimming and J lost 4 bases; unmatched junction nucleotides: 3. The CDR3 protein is CASSAGQTYGYTF. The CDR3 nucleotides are TGTGCCAGCAGTGCGGGACAGACCTATGGCTACACCTTC.

Here the CDR3 DNA reads TGTGCCAGCAGTTTTGTCTTCGGGCTAGCGGGAGGAACCTACAATGAGCAGTTCTTC. It codes for CASSFVFGLAGGTYNEQFF. The V and J genes are TRBV28 and TRBJ2-1; 11 bases match TRBD2. After removal of 3 bases from V and 2 bases from J, the junction contained 12 bases not matched to a gene. CDR1 and CDR2 (germline): MDHEN, SYDVKM. The CDR3 sequence is 19 residues long.

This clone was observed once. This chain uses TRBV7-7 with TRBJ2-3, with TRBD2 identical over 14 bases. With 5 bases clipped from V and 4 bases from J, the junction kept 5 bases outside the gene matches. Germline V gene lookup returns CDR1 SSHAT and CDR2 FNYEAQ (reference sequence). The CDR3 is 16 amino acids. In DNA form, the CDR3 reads TGTGCCAGCAGCCCCGGACTAGCGGGAGGAGCAGATACGCAGTATTTT. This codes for CASSPGLAGGADTQYF.

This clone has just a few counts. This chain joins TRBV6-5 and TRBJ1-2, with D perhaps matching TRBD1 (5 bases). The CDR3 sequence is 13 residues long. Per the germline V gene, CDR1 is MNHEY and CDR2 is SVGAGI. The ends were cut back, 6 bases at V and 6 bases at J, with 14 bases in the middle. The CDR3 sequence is CASRPGGGHGYTF. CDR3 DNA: TGTGCCAGCAGGCCCGGGGGGGGTCATGGCTACACCTTC.

The CDR3 DNA is TGTGCCAGCAGCCCCCATACTAGCGAAGAGACCCAGTACTTC. Translated, it gives CASSPHTSEETQYF. The V call is TRBV13, the J call TRBJ2-5, with TRBD2 matching over 7 bases. The CDR3 totals 14 residues. Trimming removed 5 bases from V and 3 bases from J; junction bases left unmatched: 6. Per the germline V gene, CDR1 is PRHDT and CDR2 is FYEKMQ (reference sequence).

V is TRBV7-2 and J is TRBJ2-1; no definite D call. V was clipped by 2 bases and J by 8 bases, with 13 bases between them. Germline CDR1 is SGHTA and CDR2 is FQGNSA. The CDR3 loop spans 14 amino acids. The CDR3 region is CASSLRRYLYEQFF. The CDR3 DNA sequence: TGTGCCAGCAGCTTAAGACGGTATCTCTATGAGCAGTTCTTC. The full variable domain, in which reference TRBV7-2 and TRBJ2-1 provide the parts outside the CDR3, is GAGVSQSPSNKVTEKGKDVELRCDPISGHTALYWYRQSLGQGLEFLIYFQGNSAPDKSGLPSDRFSAERTGGSVSTLTIQRTQQEDSAVYLCASSLRRYLYEQFFGPGTRLTVL.

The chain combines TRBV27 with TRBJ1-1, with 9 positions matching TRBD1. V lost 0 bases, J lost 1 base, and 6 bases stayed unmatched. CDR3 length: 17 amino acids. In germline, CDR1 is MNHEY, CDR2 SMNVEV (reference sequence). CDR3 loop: CASSLSITGGSNTEAFF. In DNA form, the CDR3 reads TGTGCCAGCAGTTTATCAATCACAGGGGGCTCGAACACTGAAGCTTTCTTT.

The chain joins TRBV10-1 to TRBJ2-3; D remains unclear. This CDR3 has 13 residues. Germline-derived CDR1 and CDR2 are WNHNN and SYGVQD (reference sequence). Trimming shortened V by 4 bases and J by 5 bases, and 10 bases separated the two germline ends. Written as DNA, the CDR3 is TGCGCCAGCAGTGGGTTCTTAGGAGATACGCAGTATTTT. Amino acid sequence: CASSGFLGDTQYF.

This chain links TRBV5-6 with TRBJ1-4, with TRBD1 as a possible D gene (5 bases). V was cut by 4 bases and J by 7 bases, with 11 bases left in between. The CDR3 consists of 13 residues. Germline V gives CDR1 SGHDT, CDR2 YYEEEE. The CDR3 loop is CASSEGTSEKLFF. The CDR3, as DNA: TGTGCCAGCAGCGAAGGGACCTCTGAAAAACTGTTTTTT.